This entry lists 23 T cell receptor beta chains sequenced from one sample in a study of blood T cell repertoires in COVID-19. Repertoires were generated with immunoSEQ multiplex PCR, while TCRdb's copy carries only in-frame clones and drops some. This table has some 99,000 clones, 70% to 90% appearing once. The specimen sequenced was peripheral blood. The receptor source for this set is a human donor in a cohort sampled during active COVID-19.

J is TRBJ1-2 and V is TRBV3-1 (or the pseudogene TRBV3-2); D may be TRBD1 (5 bases). Trimming took off 3 bases at V and 8 bases at J, with 10 bases between the two ends. The length of the CDR3 is 12 residues. Per the germline V gene, CDR1 is LGHDT and CDR2 is YNNKEL (reference sequence). Written as DNA, the CDR3 is TGTGCCAGCAGCCAGGGGCAGACGGGCTACACCTTC. Translation gives CASSQGQTGYTF.

V usage is TRBV9 and J usage is TRBJ2-2; 16 bases fit TRBD2. V gave up 6 bases and J gave up 1 base; unmatched junction bases: 18. The CDR3 consists of 22 residues. The germline CDR1 and CDR2 sequences are SGDLS and YYNGEE. The CDR3 DNA is TGTGCCAGCACCCCGTGGGGGGGACTAGCGGGAGGGCGGCATCTGAACACCGGGGAGCTGTTTTTT. Its protein product is CASTPWGGLAGGRHLNTGELFF.

The chain is built from TRBV7-9 and TRBJ2-2; TRBD2 aligns across 12 bases. The J segment lost 3 bases and the V segment lost 4 bases, leaving 9 bases of the junction unmatched. Per the germline V gene, CDR1 is SEHNR and CDR2 is FQNEAQ (reference sequence). The CDR3 has 18 residues. The CDR3: CASSSTSGGAIHTGELFF. CDR3 coding DNA: TGTGCCAGCAGCTCGACTAGCGGGGGAGCCATACACACCGGGGAGCTGTTTTTT. The whole variable domain, remainder taken from reference TRBV7-9 and TRBJ2-2, is DTGVSQNPRHKITKRGQNVTFRCDPISEHNRLYWYRQTLGQGPEFLTYFQNEAQLEKSRLLSDRFSAERPKGSFSTLEIQRTEQGDSAMYLCASSSTSGGAIHTGELFFGEGSRLTVL.

The CDR3 DNA follows: TGTGCCAGCAGCAAAGAGGAGGCAGGGGAAGAGACCCAGTACTTC. It translates to CASSKEEAGEETQYF. The rearrangement joins TRBV21-1 to TRBJ2-5; no DNA check was done on the table's D call, TRBD1. TRBV21-1 is given as a pseudogene. This CDR3 is built from 15 residues.

The chain combines TRBV6-4 with TRBJ1-2; TRBD1 agrees at 7 bases. The CDR3 extends over 15 amino acids. The V gene end was trimmed by 0 bases and the J gene end by 7 bases; junction bases not matched to a gene: 8. Germline loops: CDR1 MRHNA, CDR2 SNTAGT. CDR3 residues: CASSDSTGSLRGYTF. In nucleotides, the CDR3 is TGTGCCAGCAGTGACTCGACAGGGTCTCTGCGTGGCTACACCTTC.

J is TRBJ2-3 and V is TRBV6-4; D may be TRBD2 (5 bases). The germline V gene has CDR1 MRHNA and CDR2 SNTAGT. V was shortened by 4 bases and J by 0 bases, with 8 bases between the two germline ends. The CDR3 is 14 residues long. The DNA of the CDR3 is TGTGCCAGCAGTGGAGGGAGTAGCACAGATACGCAGTATTTT. This codes for CASSGGSSTDTQYF.

The chain joins TRBV7-2 to TRBJ2-2; a weak D match, TRBD2 (6 bases). This CDR3 has 15 amino acids. Trimming removed 4 bases at V and 3 bases at J, with 12 bases between. The V gene's germline CDR1 is SGHTA and CDR2 FQGNSA. DNA of the CDR3: TGTGCCAGCAGCTCCCTCGGGGGAGACACCGGGGAGCTGTTTTTT. It specifies CASSSLGGDTGELFF.

V is TRBV11-2 and J is TRBJ2-7, with 7 bases fitting TRBD2. Germline loops: CDR1 SGHAT, CDR2 FQNNGV. The J segment lost 3 bases and the V segment lost 3 bases, leaving 8 bases of the junction unmatched. The CDR3 contains 15 residues. CDR3 residues: CASSLGLADIYEQYF. The CDR3 DNA follows: TGTGCCAGCAGCTTGGGTCTAGCGGACATCTACGAGCAGTACTTC. Variable domain in full (rest from reference TRBV11-2 and TRBJ2-7): EAGVAQSPRYKIIEKRQSVAFWCNPISGHATLYWYQQILGQGPKLLIQFQNNGVVDDSQLPKDRFSAERLKGVDSTLKIQPAKLEDSAVYLCASSLGLADIYEQYFGPGTRLTVT.

The CDR3 region is CASSLGLAGFTGELFF. CDR3 DNA sequence: TGTGCCAGCAGCTTGGGACTAGCGGGGTTCACCGGGGAGCTGTTTTTT. The rearrangement joins TRBV11-3 to TRBJ2-2; 13 bases match TRBD2. The ends lost 3 bases at V and 4 bases at J; junction bases unmatched: 2. Germline CDR1 is SGHNT and CDR2 is YENEEA. There are 16 residues in the CDR3. Based on the CDR3 plus reference TRBV11-3 and TRBJ2-2, the full variable domain is EAGVVQSPRYKIIEKKQPVAFWCNPISGHNTLYWYLQNLGQGPELLIRYENEEAVDDSQLPKDRFSAERLKGVDSTLKIQPAELGDSAVYLCASSLGLAGFTGELFFGEGSRLTVL.

The chain uses TRBV27 and TRBJ2-1; 7 bases line up with TRBD2. Germline values: CDR1 MNHEY, CDR2 SMNVEV (reference sequence). After removal of 7 bases from V and 5 bases from J, the junction contained 11 bases not matched to a gene. The CDR3 is made up of 15 amino acids. The CDR3 protein is CASTRAGRINNEQFF. The CDR3 DNA sequence: TGTGCCAGCACTCGAGCGGGGAGAATAAACAATGAGCAGTTCTTC.

This rearrangement joins TRBV6-1 to TRBJ2-7; a weak D match, TRBD1 (5 bases). CDR1 is MNHNS and CDR2 is SASEGT in the germline V gene. The V and J ends lost 0 bases and 6 bases respectively, with 12 bases between them. The CDR3 consists of 14 residues. The CDR3 DNA follows: TGTGCCAGCAGTGAAGCCAGGGTAAGGCGCGAGCAGTACTTC. Its translation: CASSEARVRREQYF.

The gene calls are TRBV7-2 and TRBJ2-2; D possibly corresponds to TRBD2 (7 bases). Trimming left V 0 bases short and J 7 bases short, with 12 bases between. The CDR3 has 15 residues. The germline V gene has CDR1 SGHTA and CDR2 FQGNSA. The CDR3 reads CASSLAGGLGGELFF. As DNA, the CDR3 is TGTGCCAGCAGCTTAGCGGGGGGGCTCGGCGGGGAGCTGTTTTTT. The full variable domain, with the rest looked up from reference TRBV7-2 and TRBJ2-2, is GAGVSQSPSNKVTEKGKDVELRCDPISGHTALYWYRQSLGQGLEFLIYFQGNSAPDKSGLPSDRFSAERTGGSVSTLTIQRTQQEDSAVYLCASSLAGGLGGELFFGEGSRLTVL.

The gene calls are TRBV5-1 and TRBJ1-4, with 7 bases that match TRBD1. CDR3 length: 15 residues. The germline V gene has CDR1 SGHRS and CDR2 YFSETQ. J was trimmed by 8 bases and V by 0 bases; bases with no gene match: 7. This CDR3 is CASSLDDRVGEKLFF. The CDR3 DNA reads TGCGCCAGCAGCTTGGACGACAGGGTCGGCGAAAAACTGTTTTTT.

This clone was seen just once. This chain joins TRBV5-1 and TRBJ1-1, with no clear D. From germline, CDR1 is SGHRS and CDR2 YFSETQ. V gave up 4 bases and J gave up 2 bases, with 15 bases separating them. The CDR3 is made up of 15 amino acids. In DNA, the CDR3 is TGCGCCAGCAGCCCTCCGTCAGTCCTTAACACTGAAGCTTTCTTT. It codes for CASSPPSVLNTEAFF. The variable domain in full, completed from reference TRBV5-1 and TRBJ1-1, reads KAGVTQTPRYLIKTRGQQVTLSCSPISGHRSVSWYQQTPGQGLQFLFEYFSETQRNKGNFPGRFSGRQFSNSRSEMNVSTLELGDSALYLCASSPPSVLNTEAFFGQGTRLTVV.

The chain links TRBV28 to TRBJ1-4; no clear D gene. This CDR3 has 13 amino acids. CDR1 and CDR2 (germline): MDHEN, SYDVKM. The V gene lost 5 bases and the J gene lost 8 bases, with 12 bases spanning the gap. The CDR3 loop is CASSEGSSEKLFF. The CDR3 coding sequence is TGTGCCAGCAGTGAAGGGAGTTCCGAAAAACTGTTTTTT.

The chain is built from TRBV5-1 and TRBJ2-3; TRBD2 matches at 13 bases. There are 18 residues in the CDR3. V shed 3 bases, J shed 2 bases, and the junction held 9 bases outside the gene matches. The germline CDR1 and CDR2 sequences are SGHRS and YFSETQ. The CDR3 nucleotides read TGCGCCAGCAGCTCCACCTGGGGGACTAGCGGGAACACAGATACGCAGTATTTT. Translated: CASSSTWGTSGNTDTQYF.

The chain employs TRBV7-3 and TRBJ2-3, with TRBD2 matching 10 bases. The CDR3 length is 15 residues. J was trimmed by 2 bases and V by 8 bases; bases with no gene match: 7. Germline V gives CDR1 SGHTA, CDR2 FQGTGA. The CDR3 sequence: CASAKAGGLTDTQYF. For the CDR3, the DNA is TGTGCCAGCGCTAAAGCGGGGGGGCTCACAGATACGCAGTATTTT.

The V gene is TRBV3-1 (or the pseudogene TRBV3-2), the J gene TRBJ2-2; 10 nucleotides agree with TRBD1. Germline loops: CDR1 LGHDT, CDR2 YNNKEL (reference sequence). The J segment lost 3 bases and the V segment lost 4 bases, leaving 2 bases of the junction unmatched. The CDR3 runs to 15 residues. The CDR3 DNA reads TGTGCCAGCAGCCTCGACAGGGGGCACACCGGGGAGCTGTTTTTT. Protein sequence: CASSLDRGHTGELFF.

V is TRBV19 and J is TRBJ2-3; a possible D gene is TRBD1 (6 bases). V lost 5 bases and J 14 bases, leaving 23 bases between the germline ends. The CDR3 has 14 residues. The germline V gene has CDR1 LNHDA and CDR2 SQIVND (reference sequence). The CDR3 reads CASSAAGAQQTRYF. The CDR3 coding sequence is TGTGCCAGTAGTGCCGCAGGGGCCCAGCAAACACGGTATTTT.

The chain carries TRBV19 and TRBJ2-7; TRBD2 agrees at 8 bases. V gave up 4 bases and J gave up 5 bases; unmatched junction bases: 4. Germline-derived CDR1 and CDR2 are LNHDA and SQIVND (reference sequence). There are 13 residues in the CDR3. The CDR3 spells CASSNGLAHEQYF. The CDR3 bases are TGTGCCAGTAGTAACGGACTAGCCCACGAGCAGTACTTC.

The V call is TRBV15, the J call TRBJ1-2; 7 bases map to TRBD1. The CDR3 is 15 amino acids. V lost 0 bases and J lost 0; bases outside the gene matches: 1. CDR1 and CDR2 (germline): LNHNV, YYDKDF (reference sequence). The CDR3 DNA reads as TGTGCCACCAGCAGAGACCAGGGGGCTAACTATGGCTACACCTTC. Residues: CATSRDQGANYGYTF.

The J gene is TRBJ1-1, the V gene TRBV25-1; no firm D call. CDR3 length equals 13 residues. V lost 7 bases and J lost 1, with 10 bases in between. Germline CDR1 is MGHDK and CDR2 is SYGVNS. CDR3 sequence: CASNPPGNTEAFF. Here the CDR3 DNA reads TGTGCCAGCAACCCTCCGGGGAACACTGAAGCTTTCTTT.

This chain connects TRBV18 to TRBJ2-7; the match to TRBD2 covers 7 bases. Germline values: CDR1 KGHSH, CDR2 LQKENI. This CDR3 contains 13 residues. The ends lost 2 bases at V and 6 bases at J; junction bases unmatched: 4. The DNA for the CDR3 is TGTGCCAGCTCACCATCAAGGACTAGCGAGCAGTACTTC. It encodes CASSPSRTSEQYF.